This TCR beta chain was sequenced in a study of PD-1 blockade in classical Hodgkin lymphoma. There was relapse after autologous stem cell transplantation in every patient, and there was variation in brentuximab vedotin exposure. With regard to this clone: Its target is unknown.

This CDR3 region has 12 residues. V was trimmed by 5 bases and J by 3 bases, leaving 7 bases between them. CDR1 is SEHNR and CDR2 is FQNEAQ in the germline V gene (reference sequence). Clones were sequenced by immunoSEQ multiplex PCR, and TCRdb holds only the in-frame ones, with some missing. The top ten clones hold over 13% of a sample with approximately 50,000 clones, around 75% of them seen once. Whole-study results and caveats: Patients with a complete response exhibited baseline diversity comparable to newly diagnosed patients.

The source is a human donor with classical Hodgkin lymphoma. The V gene is TRBV7-9, the J gene TRBJ1-1, with D unclear. The material was peripheral blood mononuclear cells (PBMCs), obtained before the second cycle of nivolumab. CDR3 coding DNA: TGTGCCAGCAGCATAGGATACACTGAAGCTTTCTTT. It yields the protein CASSIGYTEAFF.